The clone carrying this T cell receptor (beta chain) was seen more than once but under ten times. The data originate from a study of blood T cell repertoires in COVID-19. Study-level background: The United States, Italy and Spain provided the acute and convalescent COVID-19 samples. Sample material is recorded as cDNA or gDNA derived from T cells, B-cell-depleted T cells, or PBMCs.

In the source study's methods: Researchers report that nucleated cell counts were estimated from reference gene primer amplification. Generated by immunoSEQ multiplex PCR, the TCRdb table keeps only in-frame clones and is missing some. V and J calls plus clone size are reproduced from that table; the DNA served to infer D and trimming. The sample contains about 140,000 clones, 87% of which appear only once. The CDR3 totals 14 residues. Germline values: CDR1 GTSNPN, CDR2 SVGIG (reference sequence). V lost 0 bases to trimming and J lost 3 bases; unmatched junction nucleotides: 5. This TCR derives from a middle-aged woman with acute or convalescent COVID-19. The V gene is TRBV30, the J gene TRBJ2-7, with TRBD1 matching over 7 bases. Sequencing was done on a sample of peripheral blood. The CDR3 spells CAWSVEAGGYEQYF. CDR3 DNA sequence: TGTGCCTGGAGTGTAGAGGCAGGGGGCTACGAGCAGTACTTC.